The 8 T cell receptor beta chains below all came from one sample that was sequenced in a study of blood T cells in healthy people across ages. Combining a sample-barcoded 5' primer with a J-beta primer mix, a second PCR ran for about 7 to 11 cycles. From the 5' RACE reads, TCRdb called clonotypes with MiXCR, one entry per CDR3 protein. This table holds roughly 700,000 distinct CDR3 sequences, 32% found once. Sequences were obtained from blood. All receptors derive from a woman over 75 in good health.

Many counts were recorded for this clonotype. The gene calls are TRBV4-1 and TRBJ2-7, with 11 bases aligning to TRBD2. V shed 3 bases and J 3 bases; nucleotides not matched to a gene: 4. The CDR3 is 15 residues long. Germline values: CDR1 MGHRA, CDR2 YSYEKL. In DNA, the CDR3 is TGCGCCAGCAGCCAGACTAGCGGGGAGGTCTACGAGCAGTACTTC. It is translated as CASSQTSGEVYEQYF.

Ten or more counts support this clonotype. This chain connects TRBV5-1 to TRBJ2-2, with TRBD2 identical over 9 bases. The CDR3 contains 14 residues. Germline loops: CDR1 SGHRS, CDR2 YFSETQ. The junction had 3 bases not matched to a gene; V was cut back by 5 bases and J by 4 bases. The CDR3 DNA reads as TGCGCCAGCAGGTTGACTAGCGGCACCGGGGAGCTGTTTTTT. Protein: CASRLTSGTGELFF.

This clonotype was seen ten or more times. V usage is TRBV10-3 and J usage is TRBJ2-7; 12 nucleotides align to TRBD1. This CDR3 has 15 residues. V lost 6 bases and J lost 1; bases outside the gene matches: 4. Germline values: CDR1 ENHRY, CDR2 SYGVKD. The CDR3 bases are TGTGCCATCAGAGGGACAGGGGGCATGTCCTACGAGCAGTACTTC. Encoded protein: CAIRGTGGMSYEQYF.

This chain uses TRBV27 with TRBJ1-2; D not resolved. V lost 6 bases to trimming and J lost 5 bases, with 13 bases between them. Germline CDR1 is MNHEY and CDR2 is SMNVEV (reference sequence). CDR3 length: 13 amino acids. In DNA form, the CDR3 reads TGTGCCAGCAGATTGGGCACAACTTATGGCTACACCTTC. This encodes CASRLGTTYGYTF.

Of note for this clonotype: A much larger clonotype is one base distant, so this may be a read error. This rearrangement joins TRBV12-3 or TRBV12-4 to TRBJ1-6, with 8 bases that match TRBD1. CDR3 length: 13 residues. Written as DNA, the CDR3 is TGTGCCAGCGGGACAGGCTATAATTCACCCCGCCACTTT. It yields the protein CASGTGYNSPRHF.

This clonotype was seen only a few times. The chain combines TRBV5-1 with TRBJ2-5, with TRBD1 matching 10 bases. The CDR3 contains 15 residues. Germline V CDR1 and CDR2: SGHRS, YFSETQ. With 5 bases clipped from V and 2 bases from J, the junction kept 6 bases outside the gene matches. The CDR3 DNA sequence: TGCGCCAGCAGAGGGACAGGGGCCTCGCAAGAGACCCAGTACTTC. It specifies CASRGTGASQETQYF.

This clonotype was counted many times. The V call is TRBV6-5, the J call TRBJ2-7; D is perhaps TRBD2 (5 bases). The CDR3 contains 14 residues. V shed 3 bases and J shed 2 bases, with 11 bases lying between them. Germline-derived CDR1 and CDR2 are MNHEY and SVGAGI. The CDR3, as DNA: TGTGCCAGCAGTTATTCTCGGGGTACCTACGAGCAGTACTTC. Amino acids: CASSYSRGTYEQYF.

Comments on this clonotype: Germline is not matched at one junction end, which may reflect a read error. The V call is TRBV7-2, the J call TRBJ2-3; TRBD2 is a possible D gene (7 bases). The CDR3 is 15 amino acids. Germline CDR1 is SGHTA and CDR2 is FQGNSA. CDR3 loop: CASGLYGGPTDTQYF. The DNA of the CDR3 is TGTGCCAGCGGCTTATACGGGGGGCCTACAGATACGCAGTATTTT.